The next 13 T cell receptor beta chains were all read from a single sample in a study of blood T cell repertoires in COVID-19 (dated by TCRdb to 2018 to 2020). Library preparation used the immunoSEQ multiplex PCR assay. The table comes from immuneACCESS by way of TCRdb, which keeps in-frame sequences with V and J called. Part of the clones is missing from these tables; in studies checked, under half for an unresolved V gene and the rest for unknown reasons. For this sample there are 250,000 or so clones; approximately 86% appear just once. The ten most abundant clones make up about 8.8% of the sample. Material: peripheral blood. Receptors were obtained from a man aged 40-50 years with active or convalescent COVID-19.

The chain employs TRBV10-2 and TRBJ2-5, with D hard to call. Trimming shortened V by 5 bases and J by 5 bases, and 9 bases separated the two germline ends. CDR3 length: 12 residues. CDR1 and CDR2 from the germline V gene are WSHSY and SAAADI. The CDR3 nucleotides are TGCGCCAGCAGTCCCAGTCTTGAGACCCAGTACTTC. Its translation: CASSPSLETQYF.

Of note for this clone: A junction end diverges from the germline sequence, so it may reflect a read error. The chain links TRBV5-1 to TRBJ2-3, with D unclear. Germline CDR1 and CDR2: SGHRS and YFSETQ. The length of the CDR3 is 11 residues. The CDR3 protein is CASSLDGFMNF. The CDR3 coding sequence is TGCGCCAGCAGCTTGGACGGGTTTATGAATTTT.

The chain joins TRBV30 to TRBJ1-5; D uncertain. CDR3 length equals 14 residues. Between the trimmed V and J ends, which lost 0 bases and 7 bases, there was a span of 13 bases. Germline CDR1 and CDR2: GTSNPN and SVGIG (reference sequence). CDR3 region: CAWSVLGSPQPQHF. The CDR3 region has the DNA TGTGCCTGGAGTGTACTCGGGAGCCCCCAGCCCCAGCATTTT.

Only one count was recorded for this clone. The chain uses TRBV3-1 (or the pseudogene TRBV3-2) and TRBJ2-7; 12 bases line up with TRBD2. Germline V lookup: CDR1 LGHDT, CDR2 YNNKEL (reference sequence). The CDR3 length is 17 residues. J gave up 5 bases and V 0 bases, and 8 bases lay outside the gene matches. The CDR3 nucleotides are TGTGCCAGCAGCCAAGAAAGCCGACTAGCGGGGGCCCACGAGCAGTACTTC. Translating it yields CASSQESRLAGAHEQYF.

The chain employs TRBV4-1 and TRBJ2-7, with TRBD1 as a possible D gene (6 bases). Germline values: CDR1 MGHRA, CDR2 YSYEKL. Trimming took off 1 base at V and 4 bases at J, with 8 bases between the two ends. There are 13 residues in the CDR3. In DNA form, the CDR3 reads TGCGCCAGCAGCCAAGCCAGGGGATACGAGCAGTACTTC. Residues: CASSQARGYEQYF.

The gene calls are TRBV18 and TRBJ1-1, with D possibly TRBD1 on 6 matching bases. The ends were cut back, 3 bases at V and 5 bases at J, with 16 bases in the middle. In germline, CDR1 is KGHSH, CDR2 LQKENI. The CDR3 totals 15 residues. The CDR3, as DNA: TGTGCCAGCTCACCCCCGGGGGGCTTTGGGACTGAAGCTTTCTTT. It is translated as CASSPPGGFGTEAFF.

The chain employs TRBV7-9 and TRBJ1-4, with 7 bases matching TRBD1. CDR1 SEHNR and CDR2 FQNEAQ come from the germline V gene (reference sequence). The CDR3 is made up of 14 amino acids. V lost 5 bases and J lost 6; bases outside the gene matches: 6. The CDR3 DNA reads TGTGCCAGCAGCCGTACAGGGGAGTATGAAAAACTGTTTTTT. Translating gives CASSRTGEYEKLFF.

This clone was recorded a few times. The rearrangement uses TRBV6-5 and TRBJ1-2; 9 bases are shared with TRBD1. Per germline, CDR1 MNHEY and CDR2 SVGAGI. This CDR3 has 14 amino acids. With V trimmed by 6 bases and J by 4 bases, 6 bases remained unmatched. CDR3 loop: CASRRGQGVYGYTF. CDR3 in DNA: TGTGCCAGCAGGCGGGGACAGGGCGTCTATGGCTACACCTTC.

The chain is built from TRBV9 and TRBJ1-2; D is possibly TRBD1 (5 bases). CDR3 length: 18 amino acids. The germline V and J ends were trimmed by 0 bases and 0 bases, with 18 bases remaining between them. The germline CDR1 and CDR2 sequences are SGDLS and YYNGEE. The CDR3 region is CASSVAPGGSGTNYGYTF. CDR3 nucleotide sequence: TGTGCCAGCAGCGTAGCCCCGGGGGGGTCTGGAACTAACTATGGCTACACCTTC.

The chain links TRBV6-1 to TRBJ2-1, with D maybe TRBD2 (5 bases). The CDR3 covers 16 residues. The V end was cut by 0 bases, the J end by 2 bases, with 11 bases between. Germline V lookup: CDR1 MNHNS, CDR2 SASEGT. Here the CDR3 reads CASSEAFGVPYNEQFF. The DNA for the CDR3 is TGTGCCAGCAGTGAAGCGTTCGGGGTCCCCTACAATGAGCAGTTCTTC.

The rearrangement joins TRBV14 to TRBJ1-5; D possibly corresponds to TRBD1 (6 bases). V lost 6 bases to trimming and J lost 2 bases, with 23 bases between them. The CDR3 is 18 residues long. Germline V gene data show CDR1 as SGHDN and CDR2 as FVKESK. The CDR3, as DNA: TGTGCCAGCAGACCTATTGACGGGACATTCATTGGCAATCAGCCCCAGCATTTT. This gives the protein CASRPIDGTFIGNQPQHF.

The chain employs TRBV19 and TRBJ1-2; TRBD1 aligns across 9 bases. In germline, CDR1 is LNHDA, CDR2 SQIVND (reference sequence). Germline trimming cut 0 bases from V and 6 bases from J; bases unmatched to any gene: 5. The CDR3 sequence is 15 residues long. This CDR3 is CASSIDRRTGDGYTF. The CDR3 nucleotides are TGTGCCAGTAGTATAGATCGCCGGACAGGGGATGGCTACACCTTC. Full variable domain (missing parts from reference TRBV19 and TRBJ1-2): DGGITQSPKYLFRKEGQNVTLSCEQNLNHDAMYWYRQDPGQGLRLIYYSQIVNDFQKGDIAEGYSVSREKKESFPLTVTSAQKNPTAFYLCASSIDRRTGDGYTFGSGTRLTVV.

The rearrangement joins TRBV3-1 (or the pseudogene TRBV3-2) to TRBJ1-6; the match to TRBD1 covers 7 bases. Germline V gives CDR1 LGHDT, CDR2 YNNKEL (reference sequence). This CDR3 comprises 18 residues. V shed 1 base and J 7 bases; nucleotides not matched to a gene: 13. The CDR3 DNA follows: TGTGCCAGCAGCCAAGTAAGTGGCCTCGGGACAGTAAATTCACCCCTCCACTTT. As protein: CASSQVSGLGTVNSPLHF.